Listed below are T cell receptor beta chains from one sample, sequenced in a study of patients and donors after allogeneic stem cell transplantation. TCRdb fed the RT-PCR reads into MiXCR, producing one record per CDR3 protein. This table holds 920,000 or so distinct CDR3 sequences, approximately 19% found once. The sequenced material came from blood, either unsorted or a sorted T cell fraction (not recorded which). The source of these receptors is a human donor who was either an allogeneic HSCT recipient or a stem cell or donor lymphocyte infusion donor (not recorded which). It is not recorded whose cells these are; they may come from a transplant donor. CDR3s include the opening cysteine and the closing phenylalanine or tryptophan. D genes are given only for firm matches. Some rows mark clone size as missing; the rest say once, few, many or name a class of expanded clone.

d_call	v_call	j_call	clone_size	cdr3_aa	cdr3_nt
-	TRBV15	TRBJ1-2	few	CATSRDHLKRDPLLYGYTF	TGTGCCACCAGCAGAGATCACCTAAAACGGGATCCCCTGCTCTATGGCTACACCTTC
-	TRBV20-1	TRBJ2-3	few	CSARNGALGTDTQYF	TGCAGTGCTAGAAATGGGGCGTTGGGCACAGATACGCAGTATTTT
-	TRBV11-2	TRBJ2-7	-	CASSEMPGTYEQYF	TGTGCCAGCAGCGAAATGCCTGGGACCTACGAGCAGTACTTC
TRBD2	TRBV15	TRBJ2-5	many	CATSNPSGGFYQETQYF	TGTGCCACCAGTAACCCCTCCGGGGGGTTTTACCAAGAGACCCAGTACTTC
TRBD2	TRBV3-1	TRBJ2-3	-	CASSQDFRRGGIADTQYF	TGTGCCAGCAGCCAAGATTTCAGGCGGGGGGGCATAGCAGATACGCAGTATTTT
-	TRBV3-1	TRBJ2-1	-	CASSPGTTRGGQFF	TGTGCCAGCAGTCCCGGGACAACCCGGGGAGGGCAGTTCTTC
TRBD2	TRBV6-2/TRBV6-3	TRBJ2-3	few	CASTVTSYSDTQYF	TGTGCCAGCACCGTGACTAGCTATTCAGATACGCAGTATTTT
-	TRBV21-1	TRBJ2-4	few	CASSLWIAKNIQYF	TGTGCCAGCAGCCTATGGATAGCCAAAAACATTCAGTACTTC
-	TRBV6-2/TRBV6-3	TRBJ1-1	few	CASSSRAMGEAFF	TGTGCCAGCAGTTCGAGGGCGATGGGTGAAGCTTTCTTT
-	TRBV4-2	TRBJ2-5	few	CASSPSWVLETQYF	TGTGCCAGCAGCCCCAGCTGGGTGCTAGAGACCCAGTACTTC
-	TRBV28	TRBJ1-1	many	CASSLAAGGTEAFF	TGTGCCAGCAGTTTGGCGGCCGGGGGCACTGAAGCTTTCTTT
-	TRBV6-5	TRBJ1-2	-	CASSSIPVGRGYTF	TGTGCCAGCAGTTCCATCCCGGTCGGCAGGGGCTACACCTTC
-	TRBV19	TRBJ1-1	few	CASSLSGRVNTEAFF	TGTGCCAGTAGCCTATCCGGGAGAGTGAACACTGAAGCTTTCTTT
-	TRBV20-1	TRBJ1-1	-	CSARETLEAFF	TGCAGTGCTAGAGAGACACTAGAAGCTTTCTTT
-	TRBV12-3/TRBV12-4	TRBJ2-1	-	CASSPPPRDEQFF	TGTGCCAGCAGTCCGCCTCCAAGGGACGAGCAGTTCTTC
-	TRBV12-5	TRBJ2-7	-	CASGRGEYEQYF	TGTGCTAGTGGCCGGGGAGAGTACGAGCAGTACTTC
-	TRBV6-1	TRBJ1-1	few	CASKPGGGNTEAFF	TGTGCCAGCAAACCTGGAGGGGGGAACACTGAAGCTTTCTTT
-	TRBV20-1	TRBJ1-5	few	CSARMAGLGNQPQHF	TGCAGTGCTAGAATGGCGGGGCTTGGCAATCAGCCCCAGCATTTT
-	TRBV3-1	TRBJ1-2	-	CASSQDPRMGGYTF	TGTGCCAGCAGCCAAGATCCGCGAATGGGTGGCTACACCTTC
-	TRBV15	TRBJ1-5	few	CATPGRDYSNQPQHF	TGTGCCACCCCAGGACGGGACTATAGCAATCAGCCCCAGCATTTT
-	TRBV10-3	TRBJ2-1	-	CAISEPRTERTSNNEQFF	TGTGCCATCAGTGAGCCGAGGACCGAAAGAACTTCAAACAATGAGCAGTTCTTC
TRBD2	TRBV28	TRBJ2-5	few	CASGGTSGGETQYF	TGTGCCAGCGGTGGGACTAGCGGGGGGGAGACCCAGTACTTC
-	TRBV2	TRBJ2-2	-	CASSPGQTANTGELFF	TGTGCCAGCAGTCCTGGACAGACCGCGAACACCGGGGAGCTGTTTTTT
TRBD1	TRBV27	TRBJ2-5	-	CASSDPRAGGETQYF	TGTGCCAGCAGTGATCCGAGGGCAGGGGGAGAGACCCAGTACTTC
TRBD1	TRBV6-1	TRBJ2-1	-	CASNRDRVYNEQFF	TGTGCCAGCAACCGGGACAGGGTCTACAATGAGCAGTTCTTC
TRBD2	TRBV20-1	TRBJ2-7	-	CSAWAGTTTYEQYF	TGCAGTGCTTGGGCCGGGACTACTACCTACGAGCAGTACTTC
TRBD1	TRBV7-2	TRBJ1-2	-	CASSPGQRSYGYTF	TGTGCCAGCAGCCCGGGACAGAGGAGCTATGGCTACACCTTC
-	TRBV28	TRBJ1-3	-	CASTLDGSGNTIYF	TGTGCCAGCACCCTGGACGGATCTGGAAACACCATATATTTT
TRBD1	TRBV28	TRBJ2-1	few	CASRGRGLYNEQFF	TGTGCCAGCAGGGGCAGGGGGCTCTACAATGAGCAGTTCTTC
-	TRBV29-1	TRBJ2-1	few	CSVLGVFGASSSYNEQFF	TGCAGCGTCCTGGGGGTGTTTGGGGCCTCGAGCTCCTACAATGAGCAGTTCTTC
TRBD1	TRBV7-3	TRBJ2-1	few	CASSPFTLDRGNEQFF	TGTGCCAGCAGCCCGTTTACGCTGGACAGGGGGAATGAGCAGTTCTTC
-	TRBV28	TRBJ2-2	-	CASSPGDVQSNTGELFF	TGTGCCAGCAGCCCCGGGGATGTACAGTCGAACACCGGGGAGCTGTTTTTT
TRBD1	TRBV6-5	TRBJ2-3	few	CASSFYRTGFRNTQYF	TGTGCCAGCAGTTTTTACCGGACAGGGTTTCGGAATACGCAGTATTTT
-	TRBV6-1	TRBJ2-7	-	CASSSSTYSYEQYF	TGTGCCAGCAGCTCCTCCACGTATTCTTACGAGCAGTACTTC
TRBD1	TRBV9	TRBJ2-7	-	CASSGTGTGFDEQYF	TGTGCCAGCAGCGGGACGGGGACAGGGTTCGACGAGCAGTACTTC
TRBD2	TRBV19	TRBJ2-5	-	CASSTNGLAGVSETQYF	TGTGCCAGTAGTACGAATGGACTAGCGGGAGTCTCGGAGACCCAGTACTTC
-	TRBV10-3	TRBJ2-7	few	CAISDSSYEQYF	TGTGCCATCAGCGACAGTTCCTACGAGCAGTACTTC
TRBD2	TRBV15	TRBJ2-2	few	CATSNQREVLGGELFF	TGTGCCACCAGTAATCAGCGGGAAGTGCTCGGGGGGGAGCTGTTTTTT
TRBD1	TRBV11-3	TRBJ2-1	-	CASSSGQGAHNEQFF	TGTGCCAGCAGCTCTGGACAGGGGGCCCACAATGAGCAGTTCTTC
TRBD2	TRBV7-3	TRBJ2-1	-	CASSATSGGHEQFF	TGTGCCAGCAGCGCGACTAGCGGGGGCCATGAGCAGTTCTTC
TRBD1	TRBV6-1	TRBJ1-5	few	CASRGLGTGDRNQPQHF	TGTGCCAGCAGAGGACTCGGGACAGGGGACCGCAATCAGCCCCAGCATTTT
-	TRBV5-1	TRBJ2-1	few	CASSLMSNYNEQFF	TGCGCCAGCAGCTTGATGTCTAATTACAATGAGCAGTTCTTC
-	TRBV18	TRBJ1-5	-	CASSPSGAGRNQPQHF	TGTGCCAGCTCACCATCCGGGGCAGGGCGCAATCAGCCCCAGCATTTT
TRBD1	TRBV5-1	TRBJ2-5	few	CASSLDGPRGISDF	TGCGCCAGCAGCTTGGACGGACCCAGGGGGATTAGCGACTTC